This TCR beta chain derives from a study of patients and donors after allogeneic stem cell transplantation. TCRdb re-called the RT-PCR reads with MiXCR, one entry per CDR3 protein. The table has some 960,000 distinct CDR3 sequences, roughly 18% seen once; the top ten hold around 6%. The CDR3 is made up of 16 amino acids. The V end was cut by 5 bases, the J end by 0 bases, with 14 bases between. Germline V gene lookup returns CDR1 SGHAT and CDR2 FQNNGV. Sequenced input: blood, either unsorted or a sorted T cell fraction (not recorded which). The origin of this receptor is a human donor who was either an allogeneic HSCT recipient or a stem cell or donor lymphocyte infusion donor (not recorded which). It is not recorded whose cells these are; they may come from a transplant donor. The chain recombines TRBV11-2 with TRBJ1-3; maybe TRBD1 (5 bases). For the CDR3, the DNA is TGTGCCAGCAGCCCAGGAAGGGGATTCTCTGGAAACACCATATATTTT. It codes for CASSPGRGFSGNTIYF.